This entry lists 4 T cell receptor beta chains sequenced from one sample in a study of blood T cell repertoires in COVID-19. The data were produced by immunoSEQ multiplex PCR, yet TCRdb's version contains in-frame clones alone and is incomplete. This sample has tens of thousands of clones, with approximately 79% found just once. Source material: peripheral blood. The receptors derive from a woman aged 45-65 years with acute or convalescent COVID-19.

This clone was seen a single time. The V and J genes are TRBV18 and TRBJ2-1, with 8 bases lining up with TRBD1. The CDR3 is made up of 11 amino acids. The germline V gene has CDR1 KGHSH and CDR2 LQKENI. The J segment lost 8 bases and the V segment lost 6 bases, leaving 0 bases of the junction unmatched. The CDR3 loop is CASSDRDEQFF. The DNA for the CDR3 is TGTGCCAGCTCGGACAGGGATGAGCAGTTCTTC.

The V gene is TRBV27, the J gene TRBJ2-7; 8 bases are shared with TRBD2. The CDR3 is made up of 14 amino acids. Germline-derived CDR1 and CDR2 are MNHEY and SMNVEV (reference sequence). V lost 8 bases, J lost 0 bases, and 6 bases stayed unmatched. The CDR3 region has the DNA TGTGCCAGCCATAGCGGGGCCAGCTCCTACGAGCAGTACTTC. Its translation: CASHSGASSYEQYF.

V gene TRBV28 combines with J gene TRBJ1-5; 7 positions agree with TRBD1. Germline CDR1 MDHEN, CDR2 SYDVKM. Trimming took 5 bases from V and 3 from J; bases not matched to a gene: 4. CDR3 length: 14 amino acids. This CDR3 reads CASSPGGNNQPQHF. The CDR3 DNA is TGTGCCAGCAGTCCAGGGGGTAACAATCAGCCCCAGCATTTT.

The rearrangement uses TRBV23-1 and TRBJ2-5; TRBD1 matches 8 bases. TRBV23-1 is designated an ORF whose function remains uncertain. There are 15 residues in the CDR3. V shed 4 bases and J 0 bases; nucleotides not matched to a gene: 4. CDR3 amino acids: CASSLWDRYQETQYF. CDR3 DNA: TGCGCCAGCAGTCTCTGGGACAGGTACCAAGAGACCCAGTACTTC.